These 14 T cell receptor beta chains originate from one sample sequenced in a study of neurological immune-mediated disorders (dated by TCRdb to between 2018 and 2020). Library method: 5' RACE. Sequenced using an Illumina HiSeq 2500. Clones were called with MiXCR by TCRdb after fastp trimmed the public reads at Q25, and only in-frame beta chains were retained. Every CDR3 protein is listed once, alongside the most common genes and DNA of its rows. The sample contains more than 45,000 distinct CDR3 sequences, 10% of them found a single time. 21% of the sample is in the top ten clones. Material for sequencing was PBMCs. The receptors shown here come from a woman between 40 and 55 years old with HTLV-1-associated myelopathy (HAM/TSP).

Turning to this clonotype: A clone one base away is much larger, so this may be a read error. The rearrangement joins TRBV6-2 or TRBV6-3 to TRBJ2-7; tentatively, D is TRBD2 (5 bases). V lost 2 bases, J lost 2 bases, and 13 bases lay in between. Germline V CDR1 and CDR2: MNHEY, SVGEGT. This CDR3 has 15 residues. DNA of the CDR3: TGTGCCAGCAGTTACGGAGCGGTGCTCGCCTACGAGCAGTACTTC. Translating it yields CASSYGAVLAYEQYF.

This clonotype was counted only a few times. This may come from a read error, since a much larger clone is one base off. The V gene is TRBV12-3 or TRBV12-4, the J gene TRBJ1-2; D gene ambiguous. The V and J ends lost 7 bases and 1 base respectively, with 13 bases between them. This CDR3 has 14 residues. The CDR3 nucleotides are TGTGCCAGCATACAAACCCAGAATAACTATGGCTACACCTTC. Encoded protein: CASIQTQNNYGYTF.

This clonotype was observed at least ten times. V is TRBV4-3 and J is TRBJ2-2; D unclear. Trimming removed 5 bases from V and 0 bases from J, with 13 bases in between. The CDR3 length is 16 residues. The V gene's germline CDR1 is LGHNA and CDR2 YSLEER. CDR3 sequence reads: CASSIRINSNTGELFF. The CDR3 DNA follows: TGCGCCAGCAGCATCCGAATCAATTCGAACACCGGGGAGCTGTTTTTT.

This clonotype was found many times. The chain employs TRBV5-1 and TRBJ1-2, with TRBD1 matching over 7 bases. With V trimmed by 4 bases and J by 4 bases, 10 bases remained unmatched. CDR1 is SGHRS and CDR2 is YFSETQ in the germline V gene. The CDR3 covers 15 residues. The CDR3 sequence is CASSLTGQEGYGYTF. The CDR3 DNA follows: TGCGCCAGCAGCCTTACAGGACAGGAGGGCTATGGCTACACCTTC.

With regard to this clonotype: Mismatch with germline at one junction end may stem from a read error. The chain has TRBV5-1 and TRBJ2-3; TRBD2 aligns across 15 bases. This CDR3 contains 19 residues. Germline CDR1 is SGHRS and CDR2 is YFSETQ. The CDR3 spells CASSWTGTSGGTRTDTQFF. The CDR3 DNA sequence: TGCGCCAGCAGCTGGACCGGGACTAGCGGGGGGACCCGCACAGATACTCAGTTTTTT.

The sample holds many counts of this clonotype. The chain uses TRBV2 and TRBJ1-5; D ambiguous. Germline CDR1 SNHLY, CDR2 FYNNEI. The CDR3 sequence is 14 residues long. V lost 3 bases, J lost 4 bases, and 10 bases lay in between. CDR3 protein: CASSEARGNQPQHF. CDR3 bases: TGTGCCAGCAGTGAGGCGCGGGGAAATCAGCCCCAGCATTTT.

Many counts were recorded for this clonotype. This chain connects TRBV4-2 to TRBJ2-1; 10 nucleotides agree with TRBD2. The junction had 2 bases not matched to a gene; V was cut back by 1 base and J by 5 bases. This CDR3 is 15 amino acids long. The germline V gene has CDR1 LGHNA and CDR2 YNFKEQ. DNA of the CDR3: TGTGCCAGCAGCCAAGTACTAGCGGGGAACAATGAGCAGTTCTTC. Amino acids: CASSQVLAGNNEQFF.

The CDR3 sequence is CSVEFSRGSRDEQFF. The CDR3 DNA sequence: TGCAGCGTTGAATTCAGCAGGGGGAGTAGGGATGAGCAGTTCTTC. This chain links TRBV29-1 with TRBJ2-1, with 7 bases aligning to TRBD1. CDR3 length: 15 residues. CDR1 SQVTM and CDR2 ANQGSEA come from the germline V gene. The V segment lost 2 bases and the J segment 8 bases; nucleotides outside the gene matches: 12.

This clonotype was seen repeatedly, ten times or more. The chain links TRBV2 to TRBJ1-2, with a tentative D call TRBD1 (5 bases). This CDR3 has 14 residues. Trimming shortened V by 6 bases and J by 6 bases, and 17 bases separated the two germline ends. Germline V gene data show CDR1 as SNHLY and CDR2 as FYNNEI. The DNA of the CDR3 is TGTGCCAGCAGCCAATCCGGGGCCGGACATGGCTACACCTTC. Amino acids: CASSQSGAGHGYTF.

This clonotype was seen at least ten times. This chain connects TRBV3-1 to TRBJ1-1; TRBD1 matches 7 bases. CDR1 and CDR2 (germline): LGHDT, YNNKEL (reference sequence). The V and J ends lost 4 bases and 1 base, in that order; junction bases with no gene match: 3. CDR3 length: 14 residues. The CDR3 bases are TGTGCCAGCAGCCTCCGGACAGGGAACACTGAAGCTTTCTTT. It translates to CASSLRTGNTEAFF.

This clonotype appeared many times. The J gene is TRBJ2-2, the V gene TRBV6-5, with 15 positions matching TRBD2. This CDR3 spans 19 amino acids. The germline V gene has CDR1 MNHEY and CDR2 SVGAGI. The V segment lost 5 bases and the J segment 0 bases; nucleotides outside the gene matches: 7. The CDR3 coding sequence is TGTGCCAGCAGTCGAAGCGGACTAGCGGGGGGGCCGAACACCGGGGAGCTGTTTTTT. This translates into CASSRSGLAGGPNTGELFF.

The sample holds many counts of this clonotype. The chain uses TRBV28 and TRBJ1-2; 12 bases match TRBD1. Trimming at V came to 5 bases and at J to 4 bases, leaving 14 bases not matched to a gene. Germline CDR1 and CDR2: MDHEN and SYDVKM. The CDR3 extends over 18 amino acids. The CDR3 sequence is CASSLPGTGGGGPYGYTF. CDR3 nucleotides: TGTGCCAGCAGTCTCCCCGGGACAGGGGGCGGCGGTCCCTATGGCTACACCTTC.

This clonotype was found many times. The chain has TRBV5-1 and TRBJ1-3; a possible D gene is TRBD1 (5 bases). Trimming pared 3 bases from V and 1 base from J, leaving 14 bases between. Germline lookup yields CDR1 SGHRS and CDR2 YFSETQ. This CDR3 comprises 16 residues. As DNA, the CDR3 is TGCGCCAGCAGCTCTAGAGAGGGGAAATCTGGAAACACCATATATTTT. Translated: CASSSREGKSGNTIYF. The variable domain in full, completed from reference TRBV5-1 and TRBJ1-3, reads KAGVTQTPRYLIKTRGQQVTLSCSPISGHRSVSWYQQTPGQGLQFLFEYFSETQRNKGNFPGRFSGRQFSNSRSEMNVSTLELGDSALYLCASSSREGKSGNTIYFGEGSWLTVV.

This clonotype has a count of ten or more. The V call is TRBV29-1, the J call TRBJ1-1, with TRBD1 identical over 7 bases. Trimming removed 5 bases from V and 6 bases from J; junction bases left unmatched: 6. Germline-derived CDR1 and CDR2 are SQVTM and ANQGSEA. The CDR3 runs to 12 residues. The CDR3 is CSVTGVTPEAFF. The CDR3 DNA reads as TGCAGCGTTACAGGGGTAACCCCTGAAGCTTTCTTT.